Below, 30 T cell receptor beta chains from the same sample are listed, as sequenced in a study of monozygotic twins with inflammatory bowel disease. Reprocessing the 5' RACE reads, TCRdb reports a single entry for every CDR3 protein and omits DNA. Recorded for this sample: about 210,000 distinct CDR3 sequences. The specimen sequenced was blood. All receptors derive from a human donor with ulcerative colitis or Crohn's disease, or a healthy co-twin of an affected twin (not recorded which).

The rearrangement joins TRBV7-2 to TRBJ1-1; the D call of TRBD1 rests on TCRdb alone, since no DNA is present to check it. The V gene's germline CDR1 is SGHTA and CDR2 FQGNSA. The CDR3 is made up of 16 amino acids. The CDR3 sequence is CASSLAPRGMNTEAFF.

The chain has TRBV12-3 or TRBV12-4 and TRBJ2-1; TCRdb proposes TRBD2, but this gene call is untestable without DNA. The CDR3 has 16 residues. CDR3 residues: CASSPLTSGKVVVQFF.

The genes are TRBV6-1 and TRBJ2-5; with no DNA, the TCRdb D assignment of TRBD1 cannot be verified. Germline CDR1 reads MNHNS; CDR2 reads SASEGT. The CDR3 is 15 residues long. The CDR3 sequence: CASSVPGTVQETQYF.

This chain links TRBV7-9 with TRBJ1-6; as DNA is missing, the TRBD1 call by TCRdb cannot be tested. This CDR3 spans 15 amino acids. The germline V gene has CDR1 SEHNR and CDR2 FQNEAQ (reference sequence). CDR3 loop: CASSPRQGENSPLHF.

This chain joins TRBV4-1 and TRBJ2-1; TCRdb's D gene call, TRBD2, goes unchecked for lack of DNA. This CDR3 has 17 residues. CDR1 and CDR2 from the germline V gene are MGHRA and YSYEKL. The CDR3 loop reads CASSQGLSGGAYNEQFF.

The chain employs TRBV25-1 and TRBJ2-2. This CDR3 spans 15 amino acids. Germline CDR1 reads MGHDK; CDR2 reads SYGVNS. The CDR3 reads CASSGRQRSTGELFF.

The V call is TRBV4-1, the J call TRBJ1-1. Germline V gene sequence: CDR1 MGHRA, CDR2 YSYEKL. CDR3 length: 15 residues. Here the CDR3 reads CASSRLLRENTEAFF.

This chain uses TRBV29-1 with TRBJ2-2; TCRdb's D gene call, TRBD1, goes unchecked for lack of DNA. Germline values: CDR1 SQVTM, CDR2 ANQGSEA. This CDR3 contains 14 residues. CDR3 loop: CSVRTGANTGELFF.

The chain combines TRBV10-3 with TRBJ2-2; without DNA, the TCRdb call of TRBD2 cannot be checked. The CDR3 contains 15 residues. The germline gives CDR1 ENHRY, CDR2 SYGVKD. CDR3 region: CAIRDLAANTGELFF.

The gene calls are TRBV7-9 and TRBJ2-5; TCRdb names TRBD2, which stays unverified in the absence of DNA. CDR3 length equals 15 residues. Germline loops: CDR1 SEHNR, CDR2 FQNEAQ (reference sequence). The CDR3 spells CASSPEAMYQETQYF.

V and J are TRBV4-1 and TRBJ1-4. The CDR3 is made up of 14 amino acids. CDR1 is MGHRA, CDR2 YSYEKL, per germline. CDR3 sequence: CASSQAHGMEKLFF.

The chain uses TRBV12-3 or TRBV12-4 and TRBJ2-7; TCRdb returns TRBD2, unconfirmable since there is no DNA. The CDR3 runs to 13 residues. This CDR3 reads CASTLGLAYEQYF.

J is TRBJ2-5 and V is TRBV12-3 or TRBV12-4. CDR3 length: 13 residues. CDR3: CASRPDSSETQYF.

This chain joins TRBV11-2 and TRBJ2-1; checking the TCRdb D call of TRBD1 is not possible without DNA. This CDR3 has 16 residues. Germline V gene data show CDR1 as SGHAT and CDR2 as FQNNGV. The CDR3 reads CASSSYRLISYNEQFF.

The rearrangement joins TRBV7-8 to TRBJ2-5; TCRdb reports TRBD1, a call that lacks DNA to check it against. Germline-derived CDR1 and CDR2 are SGHVS and FQNEAQ. The CDR3 runs 15 residues. This CDR3 reads CASSLRPGGGETQYF.

The chain employs TRBV12-3 or TRBV12-4 and TRBJ1-6; no DNA is available, so the TRBD1 call from TCRdb remains unchecked. The CDR3 extends over 15 amino acids. CDR3 in amino acids: CACSTGTAVGSPLHF.

The genes are TRBV5-6 and TRBJ2-1; TCRdb's D call of TRBD1 is untestable without DNA. CDR1 is SGHDT and CDR2 is YYEEEE in the germline V gene. The CDR3 spans 14 residues. The CDR3 sequence: CASSFGLGANEQFF.

The V and J genes are TRBV20-1 and TRBJ1-4. CDR3 size: 15 residues. Germline V gene lookup returns CDR1 DFQATT and CDR2 SNEGSKA (reference sequence). This CDR3 reads CSARDQGRSNEKLFF.

The chain couples TRBV6-1 to TRBJ2-7. The CDR3 is 14 residues long. Germline V gene sequence: CDR1 MNHNS, CDR2 SASEGT. CDR3 in amino acids: CASSVSVEPYEQYF.

This CDR3 is CSVSSLVSDTQYF. This sequence joins TRBV20-1 and TRBJ2-3; TCRdb's D call of TRBD2 is untestable without DNA. CDR3 length equals 13 residues. CDR1 is DFQATT, CDR2 SNEGSKA, per germline (reference sequence).

The chain uses TRBV19 and TRBJ1-5. The CDR3 length is 15 residues. Looked up from germline, CDR1 is LNHDA and CDR2 is SQIVND (reference sequence). This CDR3 reads CASSSRASGNQPQHF.

The chain employs TRBV6-1 and TRBJ1-4; TCRdb's D gene call, TRBD1, goes unchecked for lack of DNA. CDR1 MNHNS and CDR2 SASEGT come from the germline V gene. The CDR3 spans 15 residues. CDR3 residues: CASRLRDRAGEKLFF.

The V and J genes are TRBV9 and TRBJ2-1; there is no DNA to check the TCRdb D call of TRBD1. This CDR3 region has 15 residues. Per germline, CDR1 SGDLS and CDR2 YYNGEE. CDR3 in amino acids: CASSEGDSSYNEQFF.

The J gene is TRBJ2-7, the V gene TRBV6-2 or TRBV6-3; TCRdb outputs TRBD1, but without DNA this stays unchecked. Germline lookup yields CDR1 MNHEY and CDR2 SVGEGT. The CDR3 runs to 17 residues. The CDR3: CASRDRTAPKNSYEQYF.

The chain carries TRBV4-1 and TRBJ2-7; absent DNA, TCRdb's TRBD2 call cannot be checked. Germline values: CDR1 MGHRA, CDR2 YSYEKL. The CDR3 length is 15 residues. This CDR3 is CASSQDWRGPYEQYF.

The rearrangement links TRBV11-2 to TRBJ2-1; TCRdb indicates TRBD2, and absent DNA this call remains unverified. The CDR3 loop spans 17 amino acids. Per the germline V gene, CDR1 is SGHAT and CDR2 is FQNNGV. The CDR3 sequence: CASRPREGTTAYNEQFF.

This chain uses TRBV12-3 or TRBV12-4 with TRBJ2-3; as DNA is missing, the TRBD1 call by TCRdb cannot be tested. The CDR3 is 16 residues long. The CDR3 loop is CASSPGAGDLTDTQYF.

The chain carries TRBV28 and TRBJ1-4; TCRdb's D call, TRBD1, is unchecked because there is no DNA. The CDR3 is 15 residues long. CDR1 and CDR2 from the germline V gene are MDHEN and SYDVKM. CDR3 residues: CASSGPGTTNEKLFF. Looking up the rest from reference TRBV28 and TRBJ1-4 gives the full variable domain: DVKVTQSSRYLVKRTGEKVFLECVQDMDHENMFWYRQDPGLGLRLIYFSYDVKMKEKGDIPEGYSVSREKKERFSLILESASTNQTSMYLCASSGPGTTNEKLFFGSGTQLSVL.

The CDR3 region is CASSQGANSNQPQHF. The V call is TRBV18, the J call TRBJ1-5; TCRdb's D call of TRBD1 is untestable without DNA. From germline, CDR1 is KGHSH and CDR2 LQKENI. There are 15 residues in the CDR3. The full variable domain, with the rest looked up from reference TRBV18 and TRBJ1-5, is NAGVMQNPRHLVRRRGQEARLRCSPMKGHSHVYWYRQLPEEGLKFMVYLQKENIIDESGMPKERFSAEFPKEGPSILRIQQVVRGDSAAYFCASSQGANSNQPQHFGDGTRLSIL.

The chain couples TRBV7-9 to TRBJ1-1; TCRdb's D gene call, TRBD1, goes unchecked for lack of DNA. The CDR3 is 13 amino acids. CDR1 is SEHNR, CDR2 FQNEAQ, per germline (reference sequence). The CDR3 here is CASSWGLGTEAFF.